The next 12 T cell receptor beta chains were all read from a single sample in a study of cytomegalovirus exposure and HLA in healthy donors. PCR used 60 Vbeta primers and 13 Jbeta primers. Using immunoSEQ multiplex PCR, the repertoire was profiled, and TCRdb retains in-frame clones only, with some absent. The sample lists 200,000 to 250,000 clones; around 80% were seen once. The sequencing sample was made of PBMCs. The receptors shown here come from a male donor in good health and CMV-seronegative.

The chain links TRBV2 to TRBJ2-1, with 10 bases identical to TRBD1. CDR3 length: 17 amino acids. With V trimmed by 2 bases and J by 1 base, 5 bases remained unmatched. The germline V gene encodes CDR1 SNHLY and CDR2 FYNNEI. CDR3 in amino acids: CASSERGQGPSYNEQFF. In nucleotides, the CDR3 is TGTGCCAGCAGTGAAAGGGGACAGGGGCCTTCCTACAATGAGCAGTTCTTC.

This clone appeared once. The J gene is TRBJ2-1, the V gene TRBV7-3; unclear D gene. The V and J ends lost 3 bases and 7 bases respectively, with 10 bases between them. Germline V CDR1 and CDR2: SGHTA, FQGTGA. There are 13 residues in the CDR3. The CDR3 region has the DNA TGTGCCAGCAGCTTTAGGCCAGCGAATGAGCAGTTCTTC. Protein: CASSFRPANEQFF.

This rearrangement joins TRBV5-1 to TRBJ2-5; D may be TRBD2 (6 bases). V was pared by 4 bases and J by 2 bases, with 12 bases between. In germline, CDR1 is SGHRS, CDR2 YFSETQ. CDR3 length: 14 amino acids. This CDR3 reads CASSPVAGQETQYF. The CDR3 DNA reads TGCGCCAGCAGCCCCGTCGCGGGGCAAGAGACCCAGTACTTC. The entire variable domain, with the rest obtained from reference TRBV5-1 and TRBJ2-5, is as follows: KAGVTQTPRYLIKTRGQQVTLSCSPISGHRSVSWYQQTPGQGLQFLFEYFSETQRNKGNFPGRFSGRQFSNSRSEMNVSTLELGDSALYLCASSPVAGQETQYFGPGTRLLVL.

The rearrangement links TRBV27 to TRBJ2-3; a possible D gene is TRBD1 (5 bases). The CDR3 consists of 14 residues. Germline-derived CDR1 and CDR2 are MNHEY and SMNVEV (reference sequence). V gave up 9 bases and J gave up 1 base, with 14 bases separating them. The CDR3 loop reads CASGAWDRTDTQYF. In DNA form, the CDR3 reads TGTGCCAGTGGGGCGTGGGATCGCACAGATACGCAGTATTTT.

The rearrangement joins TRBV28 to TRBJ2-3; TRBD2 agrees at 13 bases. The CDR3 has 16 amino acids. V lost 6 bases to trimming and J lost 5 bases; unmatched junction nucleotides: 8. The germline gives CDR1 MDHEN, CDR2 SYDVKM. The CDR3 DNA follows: TGTGCCAGCAGCATTACTAGCGGGAGGGCCGTAGATACGCAGTATTTT. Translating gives CASSITSGRAVDTQYF. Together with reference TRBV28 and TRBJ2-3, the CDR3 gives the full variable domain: DVKVTQSSRYLVKRTGEKVFLECVQDMDHENMFWYRQDPGLGLRLIYFSYDVKMKEKGDIPEGYSVSREKKERFSLILESASTNQTSMYLCASSITSGRAVDTQYFGPGTRLTVL.

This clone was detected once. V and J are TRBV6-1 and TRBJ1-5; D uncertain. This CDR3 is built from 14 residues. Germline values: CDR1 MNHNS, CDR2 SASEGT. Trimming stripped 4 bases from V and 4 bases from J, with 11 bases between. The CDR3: CASSGSPGNQPQHF. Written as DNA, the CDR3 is TGTGCCAGCAGTGGGTCCCCCGGTAATCAGCCCCAGCATTTT.

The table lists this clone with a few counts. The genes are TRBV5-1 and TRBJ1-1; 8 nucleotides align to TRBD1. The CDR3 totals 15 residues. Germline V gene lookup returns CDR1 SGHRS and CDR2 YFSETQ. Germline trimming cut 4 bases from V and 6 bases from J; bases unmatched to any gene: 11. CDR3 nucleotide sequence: TGCGCCAGCAGCGCCGGACAGGGATTAGTGGCTGAAGCTTTCTTT. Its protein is CASSAGQGLVAEAFF.

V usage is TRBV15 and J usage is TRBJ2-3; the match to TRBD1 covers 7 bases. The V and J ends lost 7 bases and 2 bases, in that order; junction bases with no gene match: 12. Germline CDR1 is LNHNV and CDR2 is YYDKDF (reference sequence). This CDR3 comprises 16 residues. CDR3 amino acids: CATTRDRLTVTDTQYF. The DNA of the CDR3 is TGTGCCACCACCCGGGACAGACTCACGGTCACAGATACGCAGTATTTT.

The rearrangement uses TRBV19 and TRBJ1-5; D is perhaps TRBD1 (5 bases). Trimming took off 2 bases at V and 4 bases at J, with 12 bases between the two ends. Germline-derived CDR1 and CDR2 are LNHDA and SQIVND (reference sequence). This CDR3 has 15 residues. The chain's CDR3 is CASSIYSGLNQPQHF. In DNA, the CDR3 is TGTGCCAGTAGTATATATTCAGGGTTAAATCAGCCCCAGCATTTT.

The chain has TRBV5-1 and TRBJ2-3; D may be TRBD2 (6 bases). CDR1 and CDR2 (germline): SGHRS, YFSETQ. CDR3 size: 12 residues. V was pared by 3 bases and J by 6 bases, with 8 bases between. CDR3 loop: CASSWGDDTQYF. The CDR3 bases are TGCGCCAGCAGCTGGGGGGATGATACGCAGTATTTT. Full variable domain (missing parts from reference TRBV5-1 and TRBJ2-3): KAGVTQTPRYLIKTRGQQVTLSCSPISGHRSVSWYQQTPGQGLQFLFEYFSETQRNKGNFPGRFSGRQFSNSRSEMNVSTLELGDSALYLCASSWGDDTQYFGPGTRLTVL.

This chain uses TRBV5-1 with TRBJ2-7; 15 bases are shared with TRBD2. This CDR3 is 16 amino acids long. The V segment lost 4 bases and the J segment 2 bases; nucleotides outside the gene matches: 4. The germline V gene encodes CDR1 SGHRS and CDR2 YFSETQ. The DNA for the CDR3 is TGCGCCAGCAGCGGAGGACTAGCGGGAGGGCCCTACGAGCAGTACTTC. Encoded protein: CASSGGLAGGPYEQYF.

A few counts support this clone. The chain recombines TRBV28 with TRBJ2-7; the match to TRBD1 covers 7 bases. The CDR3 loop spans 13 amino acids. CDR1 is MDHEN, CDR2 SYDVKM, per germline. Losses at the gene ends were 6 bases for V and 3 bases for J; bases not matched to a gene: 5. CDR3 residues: CASRGTVNYEQYF. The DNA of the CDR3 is TGTGCCAGCAGAGGGACAGTCAACTACGAGCAGTACTTC.